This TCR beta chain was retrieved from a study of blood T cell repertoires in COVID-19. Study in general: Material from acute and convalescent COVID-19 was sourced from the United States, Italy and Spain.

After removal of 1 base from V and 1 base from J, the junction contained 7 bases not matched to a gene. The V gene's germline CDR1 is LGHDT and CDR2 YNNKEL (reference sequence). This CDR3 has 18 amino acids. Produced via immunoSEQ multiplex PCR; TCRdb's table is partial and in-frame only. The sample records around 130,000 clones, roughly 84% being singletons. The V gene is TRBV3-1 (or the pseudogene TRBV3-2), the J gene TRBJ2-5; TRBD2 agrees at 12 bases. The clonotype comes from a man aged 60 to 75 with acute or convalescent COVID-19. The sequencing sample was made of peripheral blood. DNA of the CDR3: TGTGCCAGCAGCCAAGTTCTAGCGGGAGGGGGGAGCCAAGAGACCCAGTACTTC. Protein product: CASSQVLAGGGSQETQYF.